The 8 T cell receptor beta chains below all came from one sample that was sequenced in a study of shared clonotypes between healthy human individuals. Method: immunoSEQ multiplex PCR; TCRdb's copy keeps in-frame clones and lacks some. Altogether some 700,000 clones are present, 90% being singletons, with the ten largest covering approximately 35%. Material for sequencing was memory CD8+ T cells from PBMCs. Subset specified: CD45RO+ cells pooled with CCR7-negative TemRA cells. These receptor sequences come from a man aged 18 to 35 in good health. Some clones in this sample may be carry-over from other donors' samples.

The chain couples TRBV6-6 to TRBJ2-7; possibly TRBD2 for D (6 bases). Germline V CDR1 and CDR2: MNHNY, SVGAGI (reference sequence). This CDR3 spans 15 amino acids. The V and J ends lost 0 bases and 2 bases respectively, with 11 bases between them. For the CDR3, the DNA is TGTGCCAGCAGTTACTCGGAGGGCAGGACCTACGAGCAGTACTTC. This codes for CASSYSEGRTYEQYF.

CDR3: CASSVGRDLPYEQYF. The CDR3 region has the DNA TGTGCCAGCAGTGTAGGGAGGGACTTACCCTACGAGCAGTACTTC. This chain connects TRBV6-5 to TRBJ2-7, with TRBD2 matching 7 bases. Germline V lookup: CDR1 MNHEY, CDR2 SVGAGI. CDR3 length: 15 amino acids. Losses at the gene ends were 5 bases for V and 2 bases for J; bases not matched to a gene: 9.

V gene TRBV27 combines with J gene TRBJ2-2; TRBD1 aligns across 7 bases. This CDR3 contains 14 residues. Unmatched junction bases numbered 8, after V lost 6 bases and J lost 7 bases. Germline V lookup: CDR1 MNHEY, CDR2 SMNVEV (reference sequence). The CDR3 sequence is CASSQDRAVGELFF. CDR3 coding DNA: TGTGCCAGCAGCCAAGACAGGGCCGTCGGGGAGCTGTTTTTT.

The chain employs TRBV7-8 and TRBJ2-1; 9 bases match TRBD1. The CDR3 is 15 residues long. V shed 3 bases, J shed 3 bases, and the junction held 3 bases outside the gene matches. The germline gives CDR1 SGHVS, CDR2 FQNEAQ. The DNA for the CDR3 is TGTGCCAGCAGCTTGACAGGGGGGGACTACAATGAGCAGTTCTTC. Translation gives CASSLTGGDYNEQFF.

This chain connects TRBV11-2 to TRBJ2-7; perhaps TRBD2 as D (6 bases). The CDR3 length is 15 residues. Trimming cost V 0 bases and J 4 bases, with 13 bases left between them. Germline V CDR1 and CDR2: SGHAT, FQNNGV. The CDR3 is CASSLDGGRGYEQYF. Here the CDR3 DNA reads TGTGCCAGCAGCTTAGATGGTGGTCGGGGGTACGAGCAGTACTTC.

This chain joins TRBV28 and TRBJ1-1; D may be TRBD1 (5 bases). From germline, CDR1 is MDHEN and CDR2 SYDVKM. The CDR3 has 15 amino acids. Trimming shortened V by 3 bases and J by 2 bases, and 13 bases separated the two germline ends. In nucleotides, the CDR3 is TGTGCCAGCAGTTTGTACGGGACCCCCAACACTGAAGCTTTCTTT. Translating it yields CASSLYGTPNTEAFF.

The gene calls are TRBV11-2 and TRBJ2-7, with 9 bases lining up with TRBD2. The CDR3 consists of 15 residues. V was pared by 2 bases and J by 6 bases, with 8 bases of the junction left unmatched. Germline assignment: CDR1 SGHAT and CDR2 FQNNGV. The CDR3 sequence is CASSLPGTSQGEQYF. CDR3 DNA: TGTGCCAGCAGCTTACCAGGGACTAGCCAGGGCGAGCAGTACTTC.

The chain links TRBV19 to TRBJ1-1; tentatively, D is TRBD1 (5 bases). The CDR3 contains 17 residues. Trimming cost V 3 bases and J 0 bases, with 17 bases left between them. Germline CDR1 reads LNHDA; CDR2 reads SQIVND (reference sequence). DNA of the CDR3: TGTGCCAGTAGTATGGGACCTGTTGGTTCTATGAACACTGAAGCTTTCTTT. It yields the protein CASSMGPVGSMNTEAFF. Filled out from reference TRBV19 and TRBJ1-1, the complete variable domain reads DGGITQSPKYLFRKEGQNVTLSCEQNLNHDAMYWYRQDPGQGLRLIYYSQIVNDFQKGDIAEGYSVSREKKESFPLTVTSAQKNPTAFYLCASSMGPVGSMNTEAFFGQGTRLTVV.